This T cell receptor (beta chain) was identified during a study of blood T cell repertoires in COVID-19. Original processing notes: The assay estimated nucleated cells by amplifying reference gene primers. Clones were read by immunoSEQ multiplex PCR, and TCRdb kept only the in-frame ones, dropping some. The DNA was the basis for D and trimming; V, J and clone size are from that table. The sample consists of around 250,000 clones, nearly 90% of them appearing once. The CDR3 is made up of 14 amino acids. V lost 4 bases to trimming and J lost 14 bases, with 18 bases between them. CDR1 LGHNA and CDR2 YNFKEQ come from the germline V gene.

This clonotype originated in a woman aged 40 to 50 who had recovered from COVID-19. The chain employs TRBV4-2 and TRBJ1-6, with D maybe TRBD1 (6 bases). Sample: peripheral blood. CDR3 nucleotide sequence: TGTGCCAGCAGCCTACAGGGAGGGGAGAGCGCCCTCCACTTT. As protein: CASSLQGGESALHF.